This T cell receptor beta chain was documented in a study of blood T cell repertoires in COVID-19. About the research overall: Both acute and convalescent COVID-19 samples were obtained from the United States, Italy and Spain.

Authors' data handling: Nucleated cell number was recorded as an estimate derived from reference gene primer amplification. Sequencing was performed with immunoSEQ multiplex PCR; in TCRdb, only in-frame clones are kept and a portion is missing. V and J calls and clone size are those listed in that table; D and trimming were worked out from the DNA. The table includes roughly 390,000 clones, 70% to 90% detected once. V was clipped by 0 bases and J by 6 bases, with 8 bases between them. The CDR3 is 14 residues long. Germline lookup yields CDR1 LNHDA and CDR2 SQIVND (reference sequence). The material sequenced was peripheral blood. This chain connects TRBV19 to TRBJ2-2; D is possibly TRBD1 (6 bases). This sequence originates from a woman younger than 45 with COVID-19, enrolled during active disease. Here the CDR3 reads CASSIDQGSGELFF. The CDR3 bases are TGTGCCAGTAGTATAGATCAGGGGTCCGGGGAGCTGTTTTTT.